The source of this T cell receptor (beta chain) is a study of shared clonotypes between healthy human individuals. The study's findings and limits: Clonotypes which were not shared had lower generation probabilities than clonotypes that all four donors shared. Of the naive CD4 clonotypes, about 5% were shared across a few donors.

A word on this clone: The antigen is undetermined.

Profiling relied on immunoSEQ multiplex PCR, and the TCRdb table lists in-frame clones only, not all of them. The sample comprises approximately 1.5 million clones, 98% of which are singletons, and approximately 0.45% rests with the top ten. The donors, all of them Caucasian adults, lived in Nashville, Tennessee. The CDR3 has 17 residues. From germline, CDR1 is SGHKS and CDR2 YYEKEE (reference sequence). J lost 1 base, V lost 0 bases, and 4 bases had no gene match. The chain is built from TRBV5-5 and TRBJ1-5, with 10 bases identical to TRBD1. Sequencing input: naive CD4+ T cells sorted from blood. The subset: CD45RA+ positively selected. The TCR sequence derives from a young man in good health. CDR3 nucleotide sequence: TGTGCCAGCAGCTTGGAGACAGGGGGCTCGAGCAATCAGCCCCAGCATTTT. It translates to CASSLETGGSSNQPQHF.